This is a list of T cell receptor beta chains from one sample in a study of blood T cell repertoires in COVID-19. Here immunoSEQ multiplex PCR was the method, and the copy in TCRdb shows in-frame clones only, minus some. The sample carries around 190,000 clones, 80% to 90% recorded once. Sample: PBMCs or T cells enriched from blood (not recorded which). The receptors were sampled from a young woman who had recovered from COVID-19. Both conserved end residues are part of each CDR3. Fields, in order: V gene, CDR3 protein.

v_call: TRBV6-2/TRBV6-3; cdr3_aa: CASSYEPGGAEKLFF
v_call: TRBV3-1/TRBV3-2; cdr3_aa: CASSLGQGANEQYF
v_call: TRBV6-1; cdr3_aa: CASSEVGAREELFF
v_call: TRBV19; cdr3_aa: CASRDSSLTEAFF
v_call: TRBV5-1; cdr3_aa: CASSGGTSGNTDTQYF
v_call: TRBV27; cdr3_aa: CASSPLGAGTDTQYF
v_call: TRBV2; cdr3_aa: CASSGKGGDTQYF
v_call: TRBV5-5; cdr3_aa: CASSAGLDYGYTF
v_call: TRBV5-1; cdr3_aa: CASSLGKRQGSGNTIYF
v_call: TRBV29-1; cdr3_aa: CSVEQGGNTGELFF
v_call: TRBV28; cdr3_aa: CASSWGQLSGANVLTF
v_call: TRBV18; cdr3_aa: CASSYRQGDDTQYF
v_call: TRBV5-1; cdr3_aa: CASSLALAGASEQYF
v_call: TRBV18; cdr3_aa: CASSSQETQYF
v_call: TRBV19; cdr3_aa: CASSIDAGGYNEQFF
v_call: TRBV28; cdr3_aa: CASSLFVTGDTEAFF
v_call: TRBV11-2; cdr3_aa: CASSVRGLDPEAFF
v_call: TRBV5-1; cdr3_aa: CASSSHVGGSTDTQYF
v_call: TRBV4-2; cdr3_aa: CASSQRLISYNEQFF
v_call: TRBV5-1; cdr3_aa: CASSLSGLQPYEQYF
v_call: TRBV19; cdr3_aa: CASSTWPGVNQETQYF
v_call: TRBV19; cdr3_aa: CASSMGQNSMNTEAFF
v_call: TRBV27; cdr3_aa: CASSSTSSGTQYF
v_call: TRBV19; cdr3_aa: CASAILPPHRWRTEAFF
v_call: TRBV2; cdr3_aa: CASSQTGGRESNQPQHF
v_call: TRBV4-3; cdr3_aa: CASSPTGSPRHTNEKLFF